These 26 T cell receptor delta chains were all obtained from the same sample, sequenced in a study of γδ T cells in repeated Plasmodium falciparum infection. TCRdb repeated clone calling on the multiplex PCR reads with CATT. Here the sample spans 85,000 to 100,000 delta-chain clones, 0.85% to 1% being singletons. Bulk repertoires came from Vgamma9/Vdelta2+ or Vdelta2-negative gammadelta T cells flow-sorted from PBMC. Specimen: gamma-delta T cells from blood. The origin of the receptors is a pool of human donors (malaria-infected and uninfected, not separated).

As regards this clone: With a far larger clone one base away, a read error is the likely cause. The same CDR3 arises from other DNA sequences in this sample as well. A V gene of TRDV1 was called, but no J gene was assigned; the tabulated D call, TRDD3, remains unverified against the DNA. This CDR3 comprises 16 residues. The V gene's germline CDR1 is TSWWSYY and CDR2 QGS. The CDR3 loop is CALGEIFHPGTDKLIF. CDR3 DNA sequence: TGTGCTCTTGGGGAAATCTTCCATCCTGGGACCGATAAGCTCATCTTT.

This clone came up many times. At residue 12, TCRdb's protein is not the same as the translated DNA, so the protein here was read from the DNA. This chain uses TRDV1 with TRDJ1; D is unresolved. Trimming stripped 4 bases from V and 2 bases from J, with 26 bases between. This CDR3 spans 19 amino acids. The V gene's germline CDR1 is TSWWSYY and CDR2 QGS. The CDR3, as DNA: TGTGCTCTTGGGGCCTCAAAGGCTTCTGAGGGACCCCCTACCGATAAACTCATCTTT. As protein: CALGASKASEGPPTDKLIF.

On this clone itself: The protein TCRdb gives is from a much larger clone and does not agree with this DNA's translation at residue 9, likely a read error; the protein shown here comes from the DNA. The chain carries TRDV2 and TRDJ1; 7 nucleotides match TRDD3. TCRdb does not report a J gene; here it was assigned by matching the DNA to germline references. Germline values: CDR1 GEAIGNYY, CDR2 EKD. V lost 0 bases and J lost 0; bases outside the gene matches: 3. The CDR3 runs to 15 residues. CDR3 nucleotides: TGTGCCTGTGACACCATTGGGGGACACACCGATAAACTCATCTTT. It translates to CACDTIGGHTDKLIF.

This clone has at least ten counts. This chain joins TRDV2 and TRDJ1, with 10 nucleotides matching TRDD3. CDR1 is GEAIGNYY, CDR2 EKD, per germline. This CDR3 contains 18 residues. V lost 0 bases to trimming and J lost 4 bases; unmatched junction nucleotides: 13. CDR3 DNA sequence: TGTGCCTGTGACACCGTGAGTAGTACTGGGGGATTTCGCGATAAACTCATCTTT. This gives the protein CACDTVSSTGGFRDKLIF.

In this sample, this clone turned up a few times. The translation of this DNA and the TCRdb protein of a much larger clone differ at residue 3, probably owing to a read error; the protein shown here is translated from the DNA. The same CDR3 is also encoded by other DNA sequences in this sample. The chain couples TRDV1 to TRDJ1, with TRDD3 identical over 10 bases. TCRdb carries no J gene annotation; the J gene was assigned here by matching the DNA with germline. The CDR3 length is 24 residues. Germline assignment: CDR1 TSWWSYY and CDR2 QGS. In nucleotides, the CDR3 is TGTGCTATTGGGGAAAGAGTATGGCCTACCGGGGGATACGCCAGGGAAGGGAGGACCGATAAACTCATCTTT. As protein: CAIGERVWPTGGYAREGRTDKLIF.

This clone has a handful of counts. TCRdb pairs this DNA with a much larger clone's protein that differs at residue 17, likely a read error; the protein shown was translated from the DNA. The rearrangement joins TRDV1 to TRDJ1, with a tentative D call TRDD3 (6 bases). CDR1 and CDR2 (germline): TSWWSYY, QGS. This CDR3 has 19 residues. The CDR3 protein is CALGEIRYASGAGTDKHIF. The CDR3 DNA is TGTGCTCTTGGGGAAATAAGGTACGCGTCTGGGGCGGGCACCGATAAACACATCTTT.

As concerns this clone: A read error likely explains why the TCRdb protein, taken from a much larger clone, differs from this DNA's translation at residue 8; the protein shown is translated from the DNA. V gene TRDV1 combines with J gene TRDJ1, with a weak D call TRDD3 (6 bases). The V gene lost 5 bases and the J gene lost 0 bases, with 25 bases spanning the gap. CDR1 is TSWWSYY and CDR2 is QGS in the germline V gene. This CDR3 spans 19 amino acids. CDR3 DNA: TGTGCTCTTGGGTCCTGTAAGCGGGGGACCCGGGGGTACACCGATAAACTCATCTTT. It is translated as CALGSCKRGTRGYTDKLIF.

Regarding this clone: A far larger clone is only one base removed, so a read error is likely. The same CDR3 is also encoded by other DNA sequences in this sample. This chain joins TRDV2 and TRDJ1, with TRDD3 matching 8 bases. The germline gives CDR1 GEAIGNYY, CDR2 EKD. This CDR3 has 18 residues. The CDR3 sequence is CACFPLENGGSVTDKLIF. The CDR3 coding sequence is TGCGCCTGTTTTCCACTTGAGAATGGGGGATCAGTCACCGATAAACTCATCTTT.

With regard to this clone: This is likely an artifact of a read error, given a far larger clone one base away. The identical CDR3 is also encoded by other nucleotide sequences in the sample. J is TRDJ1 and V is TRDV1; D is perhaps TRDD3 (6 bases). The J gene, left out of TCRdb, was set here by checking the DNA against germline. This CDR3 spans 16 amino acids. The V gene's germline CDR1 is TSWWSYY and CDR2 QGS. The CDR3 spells CALTLGDTPYTDKLIF. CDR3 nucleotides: TGCGCTCTTACCCTCGGAGATACGCCTTACACCGATAAACTCATCTTT.

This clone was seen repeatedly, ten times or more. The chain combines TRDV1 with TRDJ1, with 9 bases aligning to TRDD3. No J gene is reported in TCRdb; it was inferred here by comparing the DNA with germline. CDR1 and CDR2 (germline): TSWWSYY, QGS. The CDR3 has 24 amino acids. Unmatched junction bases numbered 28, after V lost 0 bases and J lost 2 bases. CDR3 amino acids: CALGELPRARDRGYAHRSTDKLIF. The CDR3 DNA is TGTGCTCTTGGGGAACTCCCTCGGGCCCGGGATCGGGGATACGCGCACCGCTCGACCGATAAACTCATCTTT.

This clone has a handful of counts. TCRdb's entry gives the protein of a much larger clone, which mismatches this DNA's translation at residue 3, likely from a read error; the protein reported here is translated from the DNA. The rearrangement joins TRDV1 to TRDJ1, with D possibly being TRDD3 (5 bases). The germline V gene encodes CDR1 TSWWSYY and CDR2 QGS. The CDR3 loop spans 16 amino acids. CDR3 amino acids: CAFGELIPQKEGKLIF. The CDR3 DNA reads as TGTGCTTTTGGGGAACTTATCCCCCAAAAGGAGGGTAAACTCATCTTT.

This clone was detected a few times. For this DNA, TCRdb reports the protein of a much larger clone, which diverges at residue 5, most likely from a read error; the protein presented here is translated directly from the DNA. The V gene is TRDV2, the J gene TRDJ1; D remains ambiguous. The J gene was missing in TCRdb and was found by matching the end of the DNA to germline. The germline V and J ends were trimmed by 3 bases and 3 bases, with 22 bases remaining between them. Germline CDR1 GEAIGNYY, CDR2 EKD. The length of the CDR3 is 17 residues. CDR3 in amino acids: CACDPGRPEAISDKLIF. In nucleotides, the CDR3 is TGTGCCTGTGACCCTGGTCGTCCCGAGGCAATCTCCGATAAACTCATCTTT.

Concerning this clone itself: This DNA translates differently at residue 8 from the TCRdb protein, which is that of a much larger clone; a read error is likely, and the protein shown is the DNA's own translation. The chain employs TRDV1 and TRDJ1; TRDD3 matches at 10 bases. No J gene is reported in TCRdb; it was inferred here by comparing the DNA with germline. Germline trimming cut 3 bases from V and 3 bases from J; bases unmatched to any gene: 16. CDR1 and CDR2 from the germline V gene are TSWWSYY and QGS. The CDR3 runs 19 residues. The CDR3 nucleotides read TGTGCTCTTGGGGAGAGTCCTCATACTGGGGGATGTAACTCCGATAAACTCATCTTT. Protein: CALGESPHTGGCNSDKLIF.

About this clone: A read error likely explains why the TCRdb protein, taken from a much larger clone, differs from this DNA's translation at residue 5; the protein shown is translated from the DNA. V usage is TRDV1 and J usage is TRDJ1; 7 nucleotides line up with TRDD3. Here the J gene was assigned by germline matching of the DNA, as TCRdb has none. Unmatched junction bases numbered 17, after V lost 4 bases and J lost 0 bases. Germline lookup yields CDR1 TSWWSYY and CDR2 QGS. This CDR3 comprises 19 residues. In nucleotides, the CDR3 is TGTGCTCTTGGGGGACCTATGCTCCCCCTGGGGGTCGACACCGATAAACTCATCTTT. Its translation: CALGGPMLPLGVDTDKLIF.

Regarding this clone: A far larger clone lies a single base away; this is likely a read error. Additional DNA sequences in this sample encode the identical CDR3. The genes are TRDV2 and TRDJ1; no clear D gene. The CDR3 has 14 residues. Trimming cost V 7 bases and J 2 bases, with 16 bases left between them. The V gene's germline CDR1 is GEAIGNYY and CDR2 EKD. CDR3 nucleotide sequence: TGTGCCTGCGACGTTCTTACTAAGACCGATAAACTCATCTTT. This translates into CACDVLTKTDKLIF.

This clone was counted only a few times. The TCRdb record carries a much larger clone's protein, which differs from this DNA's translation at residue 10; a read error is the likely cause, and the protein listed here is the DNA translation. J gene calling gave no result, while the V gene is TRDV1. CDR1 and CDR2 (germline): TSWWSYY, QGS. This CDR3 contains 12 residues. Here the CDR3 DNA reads TGTGCTCTTGGGGATCGCCGGTGTAAACCCATCTTT. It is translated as CALGDRRCKPIF.

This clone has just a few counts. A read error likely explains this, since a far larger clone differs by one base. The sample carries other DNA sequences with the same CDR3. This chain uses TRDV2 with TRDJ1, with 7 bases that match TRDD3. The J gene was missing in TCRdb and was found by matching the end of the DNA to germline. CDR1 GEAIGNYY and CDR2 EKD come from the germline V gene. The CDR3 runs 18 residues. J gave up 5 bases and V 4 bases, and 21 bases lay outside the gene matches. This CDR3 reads CACDGPKNEYWGADKLIF. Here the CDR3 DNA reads TGTGCCTGTGATGGGCCTAAGAACGAATACTGGGGAGCTGATAAACTCATCTTT.

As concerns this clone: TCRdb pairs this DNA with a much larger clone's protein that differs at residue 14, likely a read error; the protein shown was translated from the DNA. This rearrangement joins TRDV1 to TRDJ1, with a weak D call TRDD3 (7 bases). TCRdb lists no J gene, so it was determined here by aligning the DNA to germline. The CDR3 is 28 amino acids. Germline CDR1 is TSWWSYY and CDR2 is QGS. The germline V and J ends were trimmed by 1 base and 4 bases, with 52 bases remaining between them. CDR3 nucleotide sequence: TGTGCTCTTGGGGAACGAAAGGACGAAAGGGGAAAGTCCCCACGTATTCCTAGGGGGGGATGGTCGGTCGATAAACTCATCTTT. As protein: CALGERKDERGKSPRIPRGGWSVDKLIF.

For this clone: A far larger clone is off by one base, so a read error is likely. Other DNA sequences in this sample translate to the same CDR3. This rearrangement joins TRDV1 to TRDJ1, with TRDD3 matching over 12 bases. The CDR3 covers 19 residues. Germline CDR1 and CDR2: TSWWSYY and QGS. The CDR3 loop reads CALGEKAPTLGDTADKLIF. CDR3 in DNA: TGTGCTCTCGGGGAAAAGGCTCCTACGCTGGGGGATACGGCCGATAAACTCATCTTT.

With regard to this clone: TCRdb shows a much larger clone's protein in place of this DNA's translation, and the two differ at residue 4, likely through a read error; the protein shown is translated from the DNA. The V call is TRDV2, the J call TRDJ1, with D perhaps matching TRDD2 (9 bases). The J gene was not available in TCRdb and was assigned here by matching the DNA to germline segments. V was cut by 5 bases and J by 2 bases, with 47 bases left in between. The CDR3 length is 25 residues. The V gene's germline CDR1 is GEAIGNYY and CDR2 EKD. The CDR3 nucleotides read TGTGCCTGTGCCAACAGGAACACCTTCCTACTATCGTCCCGGCGGGGGATAGAGTGGACCGATAAACTCATCTTT. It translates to CACANRNTFLLSSRRGIEWTDKLIF.

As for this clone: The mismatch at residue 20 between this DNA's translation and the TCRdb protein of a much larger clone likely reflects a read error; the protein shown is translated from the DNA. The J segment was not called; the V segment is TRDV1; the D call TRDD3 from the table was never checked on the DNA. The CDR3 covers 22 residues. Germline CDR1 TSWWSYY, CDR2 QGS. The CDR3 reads CALGRTWGIRVSSSWDTRQIFF. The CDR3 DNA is TGTGCTCTTGGGCGAACGTGGGGGATACGCGTTTCGAGCTCCTGGGACACCCGACAGATATTTTTC.

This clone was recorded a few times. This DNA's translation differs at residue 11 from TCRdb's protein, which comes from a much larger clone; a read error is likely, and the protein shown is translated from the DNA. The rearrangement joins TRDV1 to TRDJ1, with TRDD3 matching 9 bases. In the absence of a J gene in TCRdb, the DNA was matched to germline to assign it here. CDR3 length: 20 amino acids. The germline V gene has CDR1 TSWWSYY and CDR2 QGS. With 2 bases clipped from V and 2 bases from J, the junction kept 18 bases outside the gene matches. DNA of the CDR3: TGTGCTCTTGGGGAATCACTCGACTACGTACCGGGGGATACTACCGATAAACTCATCTTT. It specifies CALGESLDYVPGDTTDKLIF.

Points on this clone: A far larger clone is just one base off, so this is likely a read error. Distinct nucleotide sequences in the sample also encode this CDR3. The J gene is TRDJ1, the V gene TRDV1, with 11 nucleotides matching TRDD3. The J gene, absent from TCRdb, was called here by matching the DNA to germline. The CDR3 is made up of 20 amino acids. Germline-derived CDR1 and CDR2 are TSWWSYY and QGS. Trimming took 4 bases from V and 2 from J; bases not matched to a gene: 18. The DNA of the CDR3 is TGTGCTCTTGGGGCTGCCTTCGGCTGGTGGGGGATACGGGGGACCGATAAACTCATCTTT. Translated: CALGAAFGWWGIRGTDKLIF.

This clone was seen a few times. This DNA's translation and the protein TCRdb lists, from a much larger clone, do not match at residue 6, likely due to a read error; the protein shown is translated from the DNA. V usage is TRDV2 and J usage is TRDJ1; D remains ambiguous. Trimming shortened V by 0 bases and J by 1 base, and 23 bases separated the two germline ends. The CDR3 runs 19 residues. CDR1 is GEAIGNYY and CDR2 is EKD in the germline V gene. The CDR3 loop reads CACDTLAQSVDRGTDKLIF. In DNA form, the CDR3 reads TGTGCCTGTGACACCTTAGCCCAGTCGGTGGATCGAGGCACCGATAAACTCATCTTT.

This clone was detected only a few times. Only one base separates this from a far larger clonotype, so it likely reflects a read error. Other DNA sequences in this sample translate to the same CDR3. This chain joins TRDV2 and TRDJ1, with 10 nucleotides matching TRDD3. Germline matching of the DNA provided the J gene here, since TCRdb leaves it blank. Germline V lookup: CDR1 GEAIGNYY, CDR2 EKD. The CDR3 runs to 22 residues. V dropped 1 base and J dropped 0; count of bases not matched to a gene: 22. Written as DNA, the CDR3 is TGTGCCTGTGACACTGGACAATACTGGGGGATCCCTTCCCTCCGATACACCGATAAACTCATCTTT. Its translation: CACDTGQYWGIPSLRYTDKLIF.

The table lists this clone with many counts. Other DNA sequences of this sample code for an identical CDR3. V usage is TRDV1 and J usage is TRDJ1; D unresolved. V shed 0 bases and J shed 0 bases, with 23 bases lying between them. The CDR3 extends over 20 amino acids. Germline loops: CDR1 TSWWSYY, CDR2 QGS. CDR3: CALGELSLRNLSLYTDKLIF. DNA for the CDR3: TGTGCTCTTGGGGAACTAAGCCTCCGGAACTTGTCCCTGTACACCGATAAACTCATCTTT.